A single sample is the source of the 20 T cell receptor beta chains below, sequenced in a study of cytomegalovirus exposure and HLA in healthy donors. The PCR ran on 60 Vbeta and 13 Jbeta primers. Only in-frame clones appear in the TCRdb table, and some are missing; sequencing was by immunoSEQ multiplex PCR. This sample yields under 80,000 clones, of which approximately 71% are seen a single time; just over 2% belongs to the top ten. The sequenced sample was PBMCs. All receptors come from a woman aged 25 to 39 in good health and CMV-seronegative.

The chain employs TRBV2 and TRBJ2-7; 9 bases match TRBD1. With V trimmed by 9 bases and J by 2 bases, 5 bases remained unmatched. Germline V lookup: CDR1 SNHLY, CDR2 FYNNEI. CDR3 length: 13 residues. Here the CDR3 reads CASRRDRAYEQYF. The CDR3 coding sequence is TGTGCCAGTCGGAGGGACAGGGCCTACGAGCAGTACTTC.

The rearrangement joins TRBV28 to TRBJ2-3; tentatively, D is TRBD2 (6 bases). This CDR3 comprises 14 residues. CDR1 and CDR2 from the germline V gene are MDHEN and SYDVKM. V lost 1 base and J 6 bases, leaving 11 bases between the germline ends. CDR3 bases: TGTGCCAGCAGTTTATCTAGCGTAATTGATACGCAGTATTTT. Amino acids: CASSLSSVIDTQYF.

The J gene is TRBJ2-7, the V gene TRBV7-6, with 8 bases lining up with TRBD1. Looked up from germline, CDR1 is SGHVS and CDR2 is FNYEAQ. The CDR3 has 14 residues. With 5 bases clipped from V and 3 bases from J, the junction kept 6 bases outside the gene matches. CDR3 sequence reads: CASSLRGQGYEQYF. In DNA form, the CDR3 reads TGTGCCAGCAGCCTTAGAGGACAGGGCTACGAGCAGTACTTC. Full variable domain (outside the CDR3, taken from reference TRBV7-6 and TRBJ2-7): GAGVSQSPRYKVTKRGQDVALRCDPISGHVSLYWYRQALGQGPEFLTYFNYEAQQDKSGLPNDRFSAERPEGSISTLTIQRTEQRDSAMYRCASSLRGQGYEQYFGPGTRLTVT.

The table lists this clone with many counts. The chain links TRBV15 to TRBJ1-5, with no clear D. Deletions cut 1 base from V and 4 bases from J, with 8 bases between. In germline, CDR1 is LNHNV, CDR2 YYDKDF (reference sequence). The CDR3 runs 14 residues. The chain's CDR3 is CATSRARGNQPQHF. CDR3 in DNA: TGTGCCACCAGCAGAGCTCGCGGTAATCAGCCCCAGCATTTT.

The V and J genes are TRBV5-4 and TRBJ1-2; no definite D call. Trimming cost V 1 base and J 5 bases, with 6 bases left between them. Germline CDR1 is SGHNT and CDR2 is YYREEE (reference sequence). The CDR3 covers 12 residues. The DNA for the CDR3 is TGTGCCAGCAGCTTGATGGAGTATGGCTACACCTTC. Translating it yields CASSLMEYGYTF.

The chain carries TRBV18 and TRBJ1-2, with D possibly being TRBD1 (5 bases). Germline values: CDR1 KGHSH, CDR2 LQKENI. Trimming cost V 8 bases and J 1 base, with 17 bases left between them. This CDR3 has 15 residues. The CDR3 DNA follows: TGTGCCAGCCTAAAGGACACTTCCCGTAACTATGGCTACACCTTC. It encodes CASLKDTSRNYGYTF.

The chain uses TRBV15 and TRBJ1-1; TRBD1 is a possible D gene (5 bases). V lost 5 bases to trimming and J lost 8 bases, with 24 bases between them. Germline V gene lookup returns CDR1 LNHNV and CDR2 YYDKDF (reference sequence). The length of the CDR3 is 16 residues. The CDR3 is CATSPAWALAGGEAFF. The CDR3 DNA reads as TGTGCCACCAGCCCCGCTTGGGCGCTGGCTGGGGGGGAAGCTTTCTTT.

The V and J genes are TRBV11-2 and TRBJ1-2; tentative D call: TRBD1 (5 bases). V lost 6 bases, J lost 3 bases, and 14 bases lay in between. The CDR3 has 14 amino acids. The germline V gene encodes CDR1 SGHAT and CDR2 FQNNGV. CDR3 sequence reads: CASRLASGHYGYTF. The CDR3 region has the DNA TGTGCCAGCAGGCTCGCGTCAGGGCACTATGGCTACACCTTC. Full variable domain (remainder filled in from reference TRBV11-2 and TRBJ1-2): EAGVAQSPRYKIIEKRQSVAFWCNPISGHATLYWYQQILGQGPKLLIQFQNNGVVDDSQLPKDRFSAERLKGVDSTLKIQPAKLEDSAVYLCASRLASGHYGYTFGSGTRLTVV.

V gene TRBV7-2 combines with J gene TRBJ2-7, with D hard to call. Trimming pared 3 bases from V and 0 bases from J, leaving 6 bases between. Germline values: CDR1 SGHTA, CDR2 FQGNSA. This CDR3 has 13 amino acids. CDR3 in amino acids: CASSLTPSYEQYF. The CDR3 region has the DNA TGTGCCAGCAGCTTGACACCCTCCTACGAGCAGTACTTC.

The CDR3 loop is CASRPGQGANYGYTF. The CDR3 coding sequence is TGTGCCAGCAGACCGGGACAGGGGGCGAACTATGGCTACACCTTC. The rearrangement uses TRBV6-5 and TRBJ1-2; TRBD1 aligns across 12 bases. This CDR3 region has 15 residues. V dropped 6 bases and J dropped 2; count of bases not matched to a gene: 4. CDR1 and CDR2 from the germline V gene are MNHEY and SVGAGI.

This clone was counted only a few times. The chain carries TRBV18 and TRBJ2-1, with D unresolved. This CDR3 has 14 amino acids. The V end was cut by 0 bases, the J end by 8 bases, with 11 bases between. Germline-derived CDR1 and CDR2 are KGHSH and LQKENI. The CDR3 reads CASSPPRPADEQFF. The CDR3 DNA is TGTGCCAGCTCACCACCCCGTCCGGCGGATGAGCAGTTCTTC.

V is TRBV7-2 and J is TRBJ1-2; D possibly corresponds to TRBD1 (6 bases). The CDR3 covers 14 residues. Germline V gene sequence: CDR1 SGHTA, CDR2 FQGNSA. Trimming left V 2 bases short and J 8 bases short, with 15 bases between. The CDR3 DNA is TGTGCCAGCAGCTTAAATCTTAACAGGGCCGGCTACACCTTC. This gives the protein CASSLNLNRAGYTF.

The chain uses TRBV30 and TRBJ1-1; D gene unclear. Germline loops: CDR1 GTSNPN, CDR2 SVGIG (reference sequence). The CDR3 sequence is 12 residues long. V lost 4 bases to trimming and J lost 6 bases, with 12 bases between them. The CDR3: CAWTGTTSEAFF. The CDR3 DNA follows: TGTGCCTGGACCGGTACCACGTCTGAAGCTTTCTTT.

The chain's CDR3 is CASSKGAGPGANVLTF. The CDR3 DNA follows: TGTGCCAGCAGCAAGGGGGCCGGACCTGGGGCCAACGTCCTGACTTTC. The chain links TRBV2 to TRBJ2-6; TRBD1 agrees at 7 bases. There are 16 residues in the CDR3. Germline trimming cut 6 bases from V and 2 bases from J; bases unmatched to any gene: 7. CDR1 is SNHLY, CDR2 FYNNEI, per germline.

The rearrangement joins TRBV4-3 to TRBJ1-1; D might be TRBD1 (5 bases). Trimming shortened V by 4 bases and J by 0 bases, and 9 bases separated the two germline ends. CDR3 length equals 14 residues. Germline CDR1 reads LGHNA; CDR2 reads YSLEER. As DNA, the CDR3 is TGCGCCAGCAGCCGAGTAGGGGTGAACACTGAAGCTTTCTTT. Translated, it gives CASSRVGVNTEAFF.

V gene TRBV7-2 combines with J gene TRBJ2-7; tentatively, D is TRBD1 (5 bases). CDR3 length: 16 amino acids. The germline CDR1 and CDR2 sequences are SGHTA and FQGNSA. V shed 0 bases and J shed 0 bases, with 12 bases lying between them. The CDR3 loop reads CASSLAGAYSSYEQYF. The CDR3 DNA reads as TGTGCCAGCAGCTTAGCTGGGGCGTATAGCTCCTACGAGCAGTACTTC.

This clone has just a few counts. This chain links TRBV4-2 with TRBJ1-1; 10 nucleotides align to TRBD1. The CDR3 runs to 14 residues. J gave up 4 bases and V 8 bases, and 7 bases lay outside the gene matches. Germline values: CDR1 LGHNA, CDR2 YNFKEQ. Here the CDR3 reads CASGQGEVSTEAFF. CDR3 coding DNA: TGTGCCAGCGGACAGGGGGAGGTTAGCACTGAAGCTTTCTTT.

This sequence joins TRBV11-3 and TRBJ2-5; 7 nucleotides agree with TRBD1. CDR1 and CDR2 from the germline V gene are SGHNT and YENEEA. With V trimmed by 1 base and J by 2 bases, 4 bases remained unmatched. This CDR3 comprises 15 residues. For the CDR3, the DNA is TGTGCCAGCAGCTTAGGTGGCAGGGGGCAAGAGACCCAGTACTTC. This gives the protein CASSLGGRGQETQYF.

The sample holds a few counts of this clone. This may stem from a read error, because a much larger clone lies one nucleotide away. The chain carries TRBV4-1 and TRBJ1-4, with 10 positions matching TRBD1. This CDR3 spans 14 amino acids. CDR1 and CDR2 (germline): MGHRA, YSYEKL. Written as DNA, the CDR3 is TGCGCCAGCAGCCAGGGGACAGGGGAAGAAAGACTGTTTTTT. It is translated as CASSQGTGEERLFF.

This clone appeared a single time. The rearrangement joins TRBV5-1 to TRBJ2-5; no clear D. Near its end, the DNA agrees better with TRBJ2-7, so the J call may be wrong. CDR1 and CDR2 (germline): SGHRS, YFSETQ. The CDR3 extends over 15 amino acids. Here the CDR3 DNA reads TGCGCCAGCAGCTTGGATGGGCAGCCGACCCTCGAGCAGTACTTC. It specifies CASSLDGQPTLEQYF.